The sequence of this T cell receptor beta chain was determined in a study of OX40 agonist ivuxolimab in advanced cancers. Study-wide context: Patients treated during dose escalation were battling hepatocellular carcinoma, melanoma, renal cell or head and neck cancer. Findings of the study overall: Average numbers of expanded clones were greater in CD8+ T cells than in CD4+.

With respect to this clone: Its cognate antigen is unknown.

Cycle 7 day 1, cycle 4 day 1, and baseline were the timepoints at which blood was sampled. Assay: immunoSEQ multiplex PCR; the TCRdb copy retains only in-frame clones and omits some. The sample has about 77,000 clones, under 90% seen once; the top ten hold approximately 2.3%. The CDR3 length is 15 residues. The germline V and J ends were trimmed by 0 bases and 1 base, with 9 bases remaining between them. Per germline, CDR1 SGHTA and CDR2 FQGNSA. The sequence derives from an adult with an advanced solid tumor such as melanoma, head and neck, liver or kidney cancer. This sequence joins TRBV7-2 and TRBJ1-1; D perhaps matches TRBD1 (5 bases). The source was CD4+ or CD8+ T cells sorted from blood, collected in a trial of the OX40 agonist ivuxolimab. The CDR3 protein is CASSLAGVGNTEAFF. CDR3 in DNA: TGTGCCAGCAGCTTAGCAGGGGTTGGGAACACTGAAGCTTTCTTT. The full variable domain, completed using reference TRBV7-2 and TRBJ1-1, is GAGVSQSPSNKVTEKGKDVELRCDPISGHTALYWYRQSLGQGLEFLIYFQGNSAPDKSGLPSDRFSAERTGGSVSTLTIQRTQQEDSAVYLCASSLAGVGNTEAFFGQGTRLTVV.